Presented here are 16 T cell receptor beta chains from one specimen sequenced in a study of cytomegalovirus exposure and HLA in healthy donors. 13 Jbeta primers and 60 Vbeta primers were used for the PCR. This table comes from immunoSEQ multiplex PCR, and its TCRdb copy is limited to in-frame clones, with some not included. Of 150,000 to 200,000 clones in the sample, around 86% were seen once. The sample comprised PBMCs. The receptors come from a man in his forties or fifties in good health and CMV-seropositive.

The chain recombines TRBV29-1 with TRBJ1-5; D is unresolved. Trimming took 3 bases from V and 6 from J, leaving 12 bases between them. Germline CDR1 reads SQVTM; CDR2 reads ANQGSEA. CDR3 length equals 13 residues. The CDR3 here is CSVDAGLGQPQHF. In DNA form, the CDR3 reads TGCAGCGTTGACGCCGGGTTAGGTCAGCCCCAGCATTTT.

In regard to this clone: At the DNA level, this CDR3 is encoded by other sequences in the same sample as well. DNA for the CDR3: TGTGCCAGCAGTAGGTGGGGCAGAACCACAGATACGCAGTATTTT. Amino acid sequence: CASSRWGRTTDTQYF. The chain employs TRBV6-5 and TRBJ2-3; tentative D call: TRBD1 (5 bases). The CDR3 covers 15 residues. Germline values: CDR1 MNHEY, CDR2 SVGAGI. Trimming pared 5 bases from V and 2 bases from J, leaving 14 bases between.

The rearrangement links TRBV9 to TRBJ2-2; TRBD2 matches at 9 bases. The CDR3 is 19 amino acids. Per the germline V gene, CDR1 is SGDLS and CDR2 is YYNGEE. The J segment lost 0 bases and the V segment lost 4 bases, leaving 13 bases of the junction unmatched. The CDR3 DNA reads as TGTGCCAGCAGCCATCCTCTAGCGGGGAGAACCGCGAACACCGGGGAGCTGTTTTTT. It codes for CASSHPLAGRTANTGELFF.

This chain joins TRBV19 and TRBJ2-3; D not resolved. Looked up from germline, CDR1 is LNHDA and CDR2 is SQIVND (reference sequence). CDR3 length equals 13 residues. Deletions cut 5 bases from V and 1 base from J, with 7 bases between. The CDR3 is CASSPGGTDTQYF. In nucleotides, the CDR3 is TGTGCCAGTAGTCCCGGTGGCACAGATACGCAGTATTTT.

This rearrangement joins TRBV7-9 to TRBJ1-5, with D tentatively TRBD1 (6 bases). This CDR3 is built from 16 residues. V dropped 5 bases and J dropped 0 bases, with 14 bases sitting between them. Germline V gene sequence: CDR1 SEHNR, CDR2 FQNEAQ (reference sequence). CDR3: CASSLGQLHSNQPQHF. CDR3 nucleotides: TGTGCCAGCAGCCTAGGACAGTTACATAGCAATCAGCCCCAGCATTTT.

CDR3 in DNA: TGTGCCACCAGCAGAGCGGGTTCAGGGGCTAGCACAGATACGCAGTATTTT. Its protein is CATSRAGSGASTDTQYF. V is TRBV15 and J is TRBJ2-3; a possible D gene is TRBD1 (6 bases). The CDR3 extends over 17 amino acids. V gave up 1 base and J gave up 0 bases, with 14 bases separating them. Germline CDR1 is LNHNV and CDR2 is YYDKDF (reference sequence).

The rearrangement links TRBV2 to TRBJ2-1, with a possible D match to TRBD1 (6 bases). The CDR3 runs to 12 residues. With 4 bases removed from V and 7 bases from J, the gap between germline ends came to 8 bases. Germline V gene data show CDR1 as SNHLY and CDR2 as FYNNEI. The CDR3 nucleotides read TGTGCCAGCAGTGTTACAGGGAATGAGCAGTTCTTC. It is translated as CASSVTGNEQFF. The entire variable domain, with the rest obtained from reference TRBV2 and TRBJ2-1, is as follows: EPEVTQTPSHQVTQMGQEVILRCVPISNHLYFYWYRQILGQKVEFLVSFYNNEISEKSEIFDDQFSVERPDGSNFTLKIRSTKLEDSAMYFCASSVTGNEQFFGPGTRLTVL.

The chain recombines TRBV10-3 with TRBJ2-1; D unclear. In germline, CDR1 is ENHRY, CDR2 SYGVKD. V lost 4 bases and J 3 bases, leaving 7 bases between the germline ends. The CDR3 has 13 residues. CDR3 in amino acids: CAISGNSYNEQFF. CDR3 sequence (DNA): TGTGCCATCAGTGGTAACAGCTACAATGAGCAGTTCTTC.

The V and J genes are TRBV10-2 and TRBJ1-2; D remains unclear. Germline V gene lookup returns CDR1 WSHSY and CDR2 SAAADI. CDR3 length equals 13 residues. The ends were cut back, 7 bases at V and 2 bases at J, with 11 bases in the middle. In DNA form, the CDR3 reads TGCGCCAGCATAGGCGACTCAAACTATGGCTACACCTTC. Its protein is CASIGDSNYGYTF.

Of note for this clone: Other DNA sequences in the same sample also yield this CDR3. The V gene is TRBV5-1, the J gene TRBJ2-7, with D possibly TRBD2 on 5 matching bases. Per germline, CDR1 SGHRS and CDR2 YFSETQ. The CDR3 loop spans 13 amino acids. The ends were cut back, 4 bases at V and 1 base at J, with 9 bases in the middle. Here the CDR3 reads CASSLRTSYEQYF. The CDR3 coding sequence is TGCGCCAGCAGCCTACGGACTTCCTACGAGCAGTACTTC.

This clone was observed a handful of times. This chain joins TRBV28 and TRBJ2-1; D not resolved. Trimming took off 8 bases at V and 10 bases at J, with 9 bases between the two ends. Per germline, CDR1 MDHEN and CDR2 SYDVKM. This CDR3 spans 10 amino acids. DNA for the CDR3: TGTGCCAGCGGCCAGTACGAGCAGTTCTTC. Residues: CASGQYEQFF.

Written as DNA, the CDR3 is TGTGCCAGCAGCGGGAACAGGGCCGCAACTAATGAAAAACTGTTTTTT. As protein: CASSGNRAATNEKLFF. The chain uses TRBV4-2 and TRBJ1-4; D perhaps matches TRBD1 (6 bases). V shed 5 bases and J shed 0 bases, with 13 bases lying between them. This CDR3 is 16 amino acids long. Germline V gene data show CDR1 as LGHNA and CDR2 as YNFKEQ.

The rearrangement links TRBV5-6 to TRBJ2-3; 9 bases agree with TRBD2. With V trimmed by 2 bases and J by 5 bases, 9 bases remained unmatched. In germline, CDR1 is SGHDT, CDR2 YYEEEE. This CDR3 comprises 16 residues. The CDR3 loop reads CASSLPSSGTQDTQYF. The CDR3, as DNA: TGTGCCAGCAGCTTACCCTCTAGCGGGACCCAAGATACGCAGTATTTT.

This rearrangement joins TRBV7-2 to TRBJ2-3; perhaps TRBD2 as D (5 bases). Germline V gene lookup returns CDR1 SGHTA and CDR2 FQGNSA. The CDR3 length is 14 residues. Trimming pared 6 bases from V and 0 bases from J, leaving 10 bases between. This CDR3 reads CASRRGSSTDTQYF. The CDR3 DNA is TGTGCCAGCAGACGAGGGTCGAGCACAGATACGCAGTATTTT.

V is TRBV19 and J is TRBJ2-7, with TRBD2 identical over 10 bases. Trimming cost V 3 bases and J 3 bases; bases outside gene matches: 14. There are 18 residues in the CDR3. Germline values: CDR1 LNHDA, CDR2 SQIVND (reference sequence). For the CDR3, the DNA is TGTGCCAGTAGTATTGGCCTAGCGGGAGTCCCCTCTTTCTACGAGCAGTACTTC. It encodes CASSIGLAGVPSFYEQYF.

The CDR3 loop reads CSVPSGRSVDEQFF. CDR3 nucleotides: TGCAGCGTCCCTAGCGGGAGGTCGGTTGATGAGCAGTTCTTC. The chain joins TRBV29-1 to TRBJ2-1, with TRBD2 identical over 11 bases. CDR1 and CDR2 (germline): SQVTM, ANQGSEA. V gave up 6 bases and J gave up 8 bases; unmatched junction bases: 9. The CDR3 has 14 residues.